These T cell receptor beta chains were read from a single sample in a study of blood T cell repertoires in COVID-19. This table comes from immunoSEQ multiplex PCR, and its TCRdb copy is limited to in-frame clones, with some not included. The repertoire holds 100,000 to 150,000 clones, around four fifths seen once, with 5.5% to 6% in the top ten. Sequencing was performed on peripheral blood. These receptors all come from a man older than 75 with active or convalescent COVID-19. Both conserved end residues are part of each CDR3. The D gene is left open where the match is weak. Clone size is shown for a subset of rows, as once, few, many or a class of expanded clone.

clone_size	j_call	v_call	d_call	cdr3_aa	cdr3_nt
-	TRBJ1-3	TRBV19	-	CASRDRGNTIYF	TGTGCCAGTAGGGACAGAGGAAACACCATATATTTT
-	TRBJ2-2	TRBV24-1	-	CATAGQGGTGELFF	TGTGCCACGGCAGGGCAGGGAGGCACCGGGGAGCTGTTTTTT
-	TRBJ1-2	TRBV14	-	CASSQVYRFLYGYTF	TGTGCCAGCAGCCAAGTTTACAGGTTTCTTTATGGCTACACCTTC
-	TRBJ1-4	TRBV4-1	-	CASSRAGVNEKLFF	TGCGCCAGCTCGAGGGCAGGGGTAAATGAAAAACTGTTTTTT
-	TRBJ2-7	TRBV5-1	-	CASSLAAGSYEQYF	TGCGCCAGCAGCTTGGCAGCAGGGTCCTACGAGCAGTACTTC
-	TRBJ2-5	TRBV19	TRBD1	CASRRTGDRETQYF	TGTGCCAGTAGACGGACAGGGGACCGGGAGACCCAGTACTTC
-	TRBJ1-1	TRBV18	-	CASSPPEGGTEAFF	TGTGCCAGCTCACCACCGGAGGGTGGGACTGAAGCTTTCTTT
few	TRBJ1-4	TRBV6-1	-	CASSEVTVLLSTNEKLFF	TGTGCCAGCAGTGAAGTAACAGTATTATTATCAACTAATGAAAAACTGTTTTTT
-	TRBJ1-4	TRBV7-9	-	CASSPPGAAPEKLFF	TGTGCCAGCAGCCCCCCAGGGGCAGCGCCGGAAAAACTGTTTTTT
-	TRBJ2-5	TRBV5-4	TRBD2	CASSPPGGGRETQYF	TGTGCCAGCAGCCCCCCGGGGGGGGGCCGGGAGACCCAGTACTTC
once	TRBJ2-5	TRBV5-1	-	CASSFPGTQETQYF	TGCGCCAGCAGCTTTCCAGGAACACAAGAGACCCAGTACTTC
-	TRBJ1-2	TRBV4-1	-	CASSQDSFLRSGYTF	TGCGCCAGCAGCCAGGACAGCTTCCTACGGTCCGGCTACACCTTC
-	TRBJ1-6	TRBV6-1	TRBD1	CASTEQGAFYNSPLHF	TGTGCCAGCACTGAACAGGGGGCTTTCTATAATTCACCCCTCCACTTT
-	TRBJ2-2	TRBV28	-	CASSPQGRNTGELFF	TGTGCCAGCAGTCCCCAGGGGAGGAACACCGGGGAGCTGTTTTTT
-	TRBJ1-5	TRBV19	-	CASSIDPNQPQHF	TGTGCCAGTAGTATAGACCCAAATCAGCCCCAGCATTTT
-	TRBJ2-1	TRBV19	-	CASMTRDNEQFF	TGTGCCAGTATGACTAGAGACAATGAGCAGTTCTTC
few	TRBJ2-3	TRBV7-6	-	CASSKNLADTQYF	TGTGCCAGCAGCAAAAATTTAGCAGATACGCAGTATTTT
-	TRBJ1-1	TRBV30	-	CACSGSGTEAFF	TGTGCCTGCTCAGGGTCGGGCACTGAAGCTTTCTTT
-	TRBJ2-5	TRBV15	-	CATSRPSETQYF	TGTGCCACCAGCAGACCATCAGAGACCCAGTACTTC
once	TRBJ1-2	TRBV30	-	CAWRDRGTRVYGYTF	TGTGCCTGGAGAGACCGGGGAACGAGGGTTTATGGCTACACCTTC
-	TRBJ1-4	TRBV9	-	CASSVEGRDEKLFF	TGTGCCAGCAGCGTAGAAGGGAGGGATGAAAAACTGTTTTTT
-	TRBJ2-7	TRBV2	TRBD1	CASSGSDRGLSYEQYF	TGTGCCAGCAGTGGGAGCGACAGGGGCCTTTCCTACGAGCAGTACTTC
-	TRBJ1-6	TRBV4-2	-	CASSDDRPPLHF	TGTGCCAGCAGCGATGACAGGCCACCCCTCCACTTT
-	TRBJ1-2	TRBV19	TRBD1	CASSGTVSTGGYTF	TGTGCCAGTAGCGGGACAGTCAGTACGGGAGGCTACACCTTC
-	TRBJ2-7	TRBV28	-	CASSLPAGLSYEQYF	TGTGCCAGCAGTTTACCCGCAGGGTTAAGCTACGAGCAGTACTTC
-	TRBJ2-5	TRBV7-2	TRBD2	CASSSTTSAWWETQYF	TGTGCCAGCAGCTCCACGACTAGCGCCTGGTGGGAGACCCAGTACTTC
-	TRBJ2-2	TRBV7-2	-	CASSPDRAGELFF	TGTGCCAGCAGCCCCGATAGAGCCGGGGAGCTGTTTTTT
-	TRBJ1-6	TRBV30	TRBD1	CAWSPPGTGVSPLHF	TGTGCCTGGAGTCCACCCGGGACAGGGGTTTCACCCCTCCACTTT
-	TRBJ2-3	TRBV2	-	CASSGARGDTQYF	TGTGCCAGCAGTGGTGCCCGGGGAGATACGCAGTATTTT
once	TRBJ2-2	TRBV18	-	CASSPSQGEAGELFF	TGTGCCAGCTCACCATCACAGGGTGAAGCCGGGGAGCTGTTTTTT
-	TRBJ2-7	TRBV6-5	TRBD2	CASSYRGGAYEQYF	TGTGCCAGCAGTTATCGCGGGGGGGCCTACGAGCAGTACTTC
few	TRBJ2-3	TRBV18	-	CASSPPSADTQYF	TGTGCCAGCTCACCACCGTCAGCAGATACGCAGTATTTT
-	TRBJ1-2	TRBV6-2/TRBV6-3	TRBD1	CASSPNSAGGDGYTF	TGTGCCAGCAGTCCGAACTCTGCAGGGGGCGATGGCTACACCTTC
-	TRBJ2-7	TRBV6-2/TRBV6-3	TRBD2	CASSYEGTSGISYEQYF	TGTGCCAGCAGTTACGAAGGGACTAGCGGGATCTCCTACGAGCAGTACTTC
-	TRBJ1-6	TRBV6-5	TRBD1	CASKNRGNDNSPLHF	TGTGCCAGCAAAAACAGGGGAAACGATAATTCACCCCTCCACTTT
-	TRBJ1-1	TRBV18	-	CASSWEDTEAFF	TGTGCCAGCTCCTGGGAGGACACTGAAGCTTTCTTT
-	TRBJ2-7	TRBV11-2	TRBD1	CASQLGQGAYEQYF	TGTGCCAGCCAACTTGGACAGGGGGCCTACGAGCAGTACTTC
-	TRBJ2-7	TRBV11-2	TRBD1	CASSPTGVGEQYF	TGTGCCAGCAGCCCTACAGGGGTTGGGGAGCAGTACTTC
-	TRBJ2-3	TRBV11-2	-	CASSLVPGGTGTDTQYF	TGTGCCAGCAGCTTAGTACCGGGGGGGACAGGGACAGATACGCAGTATTTT
-	TRBJ2-5	TRBV2	-	CATRREGGTQYF	TGTGCCACCAGGCGGGAAGGCGGGACCCAGTACTTC
-	TRBJ2-1	TRBV6-2/TRBV6-3	TRBD2	CASSYSPSGGLYNEQFF	TGTGCCAGCAGTTACTCGCCTAGCGGGGGGCTCTACAATGAGCAGTTCTTC
few	TRBJ1-5	TRBV4-3	-	CASSQDLTLLQPQHF	TGCGCCAGCAGCCAAGACCTAACTTTACTACAGCCCCAGCATTTT
-	TRBJ1-3	TRBV3-1/TRBV3-2	-	CASSYLLGPSGNTIYF	TGTGCCAGCAGCTACCTTCTGGGCCCCTCTGGAAACACCATATATTTT
-	TRBJ1-2	TRBV7-8	-	CASSSLGGGGGYGYTF	TGTGCCAGCAGCTCCCTGGGGGGGGGCGGTGGCTATGGCTACACCTTC
-	TRBJ2-7	TRBV27	-	CASTTSSHGWYF	TGTGCCAGCACCACTAGTTCCCATGGGTGGTACTTC
-	TRBJ2-7	TRBV3-1/TRBV3-2	TRBD1	CASSQDCGYEGQGEVYEQYF	TGTGCCAGCAGCCAAGATTGCGGATACGAGGGACAGGGGGAGGTCTACGAGCAGTACTTC